The 27 T cell receptor beta chains reported below all come from one sample, sequenced in a study of blood T cells in healthy people across ages. Sample-barcoded 5' priming and a J-beta primer mix drove a second PCR of about 7 to 12 cycles. TCRdb re-called the 5' RACE reads with MiXCR, one entry per CDR3 protein. The sample lists around 1,900,000 distinct CDR3 sequences, about two fifths occurring once. Sequenced material: blood. These receptors were collected from a human donor in good health.

A few counts support this clonotype. This sequence joins TRBV5-5 and TRBJ2-4; the D is unclear. The CDR3 loop spans 14 amino acids. The ends were cut back, 0 bases at V and 8 bases at J, with 12 bases in the middle. Germline CDR1 reads SGHKS; CDR2 reads YYEKEE (reference sequence). CDR3 in amino acids: CASSLGGPEDIQYF. For the CDR3, the DNA is TGTGCCAGCAGCTTGGGAGGACCTGAGGACATTCAGTACTTC.

J is TRBJ1-1 and V is TRBV20-1, with D perhaps TRBD1 (6 bases). This CDR3 contains 13 residues. CDR1 and CDR2 (germline): DFQATT, SNEGSKA (reference sequence). Trimming cost V 5 bases and J 0 bases, with 10 bases left between them. CDR3 DNA: TGCAGTGCTTACAGGGATCTGAACACTGAAGCTTTCTTT. Protein sequence: CSAYRDLNTEAFF.

Details on this clonotype: An end of the junction does not agree with germline; a read error may underlie this. The J gene is TRBJ2-7, the V gene TRBV6-6; perhaps TRBD1 as D (6 bases). The germline V gene has CDR1 MNHNY and CDR2 SVGAGI (reference sequence). The CDR3 has 17 amino acids. CDR3 sequence reads: CTSSYFRTEIGSYEQYF. The DNA of the CDR3 is TGTACCAGCAGTTACTTCAGGACAGAAATAGGGTCCTACGAGCAGTACTTC.

About this clonotype itself: The junction shows a germline mismatch at one end, possibly a read error. V usage is TRBV7-8 and J usage is TRBJ1-5; D possibly corresponds to TRBD1 (6 bases). From germline, CDR1 is SGHVS and CDR2 FQNEAQ. The CDR3 covers 14 residues. The CDR3 sequence: CAGSQGYSNQPQHF. The CDR3, as DNA: TGTGCCGGCAGCCAGGGGTATAGCAATCAGCCCCAGCATTTT.

The rearrangement links TRBV24-1 to TRBJ1-5; D not resolved. Germline loops: CDR1 KGHDR, CDR2 SFDVKD. V was cut by 6 bases and J by 0 bases, with 8 bases left in between. The CDR3 has 14 amino acids. Here the CDR3 DNA reads TGTGCCACCAGTCCCCAATATAGCAATCAGCCCCAGCATTTT. Amino acid sequence: CATSPQYSNQPQHF.

This clonotype was seen a few times. This chain uses TRBV3-1 with TRBJ2-1, with TRBD2 identical over 7 bases. The CDR3 loop spans 16 amino acids. The V gene's germline CDR1 is LGHDT and CDR2 YNNKEL (reference sequence). V shed 0 bases, J shed 3 bases, and the junction held 5 bases outside the gene matches. This CDR3 reads CASSQDGEGIYNEQFF. The CDR3 nucleotides read TGTGCCAGCAGCCAAGACGGGGAGGGGATCTACAATGAGCAGTTCTTC.

This sequence joins TRBV7-2 and TRBJ2-5; tentatively, D is TRBD2 (5 bases). Germline V gene lookup returns CDR1 SGHTA and CDR2 FQGNSA. The CDR3 is 14 amino acids. V was cut by 1 base and J by 1 base, with 7 bases left in between. This CDR3 is CASSLDGIQETQYF. Here the CDR3 DNA reads TGTGCCAGCAGCTTAGACGGGATCCAAGAGACCCAGTACTTC. Supplemented by reference TRBV7-2 and TRBJ2-5, the full variable domain reads GAGVSQSPSNKVTEKGKDVELRCDPISGHTALYWYRQSLGQGLEFLIYFQGNSAPDKSGLPSDRFSAERTGGSVSTLTIQRTQQEDSAVYLCASSLDGIQETQYFGPGTRLLVL.

The V call is TRBV4-1, the J call TRBJ2-7; 7 bases map to TRBD2. CDR1 is MGHRA and CDR2 is YSYEKL in the germline V gene. The CDR3 is 15 amino acids. V lost 0 bases to trimming and J lost 4 bases; unmatched junction nucleotides: 6. In DNA form, the CDR3 reads TGCGCCAGCAGCCAAGATCTGGCGGGGGAGTACGAGCAGTACTTC. This translates into CASSQDLAGEYEQYF.

This clonotype showed up just a few times. The gene calls are TRBV27 and TRBJ1-2; no reliable D call. This CDR3 spans 14 amino acids. V dropped 5 bases and J dropped 2 bases, with 12 bases sitting between them. The V gene's germline CDR1 is MNHEY and CDR2 SMNVEV (reference sequence). The CDR3 here is CASSPEDRNYGYTF. In DNA, the CDR3 is TGTGCCAGCAGTCCAGAGGACCGGAACTATGGCTACACCTTC.

The chain carries TRBV5-1 and TRBJ1-4, with 8 bases that match TRBD1. J lost 8 bases, V lost 0 bases, and 9 bases had no gene match. The CDR3 runs to 16 residues. Germline values: CDR1 SGHRS, CDR2 YFSETQ. The DNA for the CDR3 is TGCGCCAGCAGCTTGGACAGGGGGATTTCAAAGGAAAAACTGTTTTTT. Amino acids: CASSLDRGISKEKLFF.

This clonotype was seen more than once but under ten times. The genes are TRBV20-1 and TRBJ1-2, with D perhaps matching TRBD1 (6 bases). CDR1 and CDR2 (germline): DFQATT, SNEGSKA (reference sequence). The V and J ends lost 4 bases and 2 bases respectively, with 14 bases between them. The CDR3 runs to 14 residues. Written as DNA, the CDR3 is TGCAGTGCTACCGACCGAACAGGGAACTATGGCTACACCTTC. Protein product: CSATDRTGNYGYTF.

The sample holds a few counts of this clonotype. This sequence joins TRBV10-3 and TRBJ2-3, with 10 bases that match TRBD2. CDR3 length: 15 amino acids. Unmatched junction bases numbered 5, after V lost 6 bases and J lost 2 bases. Germline assignment: CDR1 ENHRY and CDR2 SYGVKD. CDR3 region: CAISGLAAHTDTQYF. CDR3 sequence (DNA): TGTGCCATCAGCGGACTAGCGGCCCACACAGATACGCAGTATTTT.

The chain has TRBV6-1 and TRBJ1-2; D not certain. Germline V lookup: CDR1 MNHNS, CDR2 SASEGT. The CDR3 covers 13 residues. V lost 7 bases and J lost 6, with 15 bases in between. CDR3 nucleotide sequence: TGTGCCAGCACCCTCTCAGGTTCTGATGGCTACACCTTC. Protein sequence: CASTLSGSDGYTF.

The genes are TRBV4-2 and TRBJ2-1; maybe TRBD2 (5 bases). Germline CDR1 is LGHNA and CDR2 is YNFKEQ. The CDR3 is 17 residues long. The V end lost 0 bases, the J end lost 4 bases, and 16 bases lay between the germline ends. CDR3 in amino acids: CASSQDPLAGGYNEQFF. CDR3 nucleotide sequence: TGTGCCAGCAGCCAAGATCCCCTGGCGGGTGGTTACAATGAGCAGTTCTTC.

This clonotype has more than one count but fewer than ten. The V call is TRBV7-2, the J call TRBJ2-5; D uncertain. Germline V gene lookup returns CDR1 SGHTA and CDR2 FQGNSA. Trimming took 1 base from V and 4 from J, leaving 13 bases between them. The length of the CDR3 is 15 residues. The CDR3 sequence: CASSLGAGSLETQYF. The CDR3 DNA sequence: TGTGCCAGCAGCTTAGGGGCAGGTAGTCTAGAGACCCAGTACTTC.

As to this clonotype: A junction boundary mismatches the germline segment, possibly from a read error. This chain joins TRBV20-1 and TRBJ2-1; 15 nucleotides align to TRBD2. The V gene's germline CDR1 is DFQATT and CDR2 SNEGSKA (reference sequence). This CDR3 contains 19 residues. In DNA, the CDR3 is TGCGGTGCTAGTTCGGCCCCACGGACTAGCGGGGGGGCCTACAATGAGCAGTTCTTC. Its translation is CGASSAPRTSGGAYNEQFF.

V gene TRBV28 combines with J gene TRBJ2-3; no clear D gene. The CDR3 covers 13 residues. Germline V lookup: CDR1 MDHEN, CDR2 SYDVKM. The germline V and J ends were trimmed by 1 base and 6 bases, with 8 bases remaining between them. CDR3 amino acids: CASSLLGMDTQYF. CDR3 coding DNA: TGTGCCAGCAGTTTATTAGGGATGGATACGCAGTATTTT.

The chain recombines TRBV7-8 with TRBJ1-2; 7 nucleotides agree with TRBD1. Per the germline V gene, CDR1 is SGHVS and CDR2 is FQNEAQ. Losses at the gene ends were 1 base for V and 3 bases for J; bases not matched to a gene: 11. The length of the CDR3 is 17 residues. CDR3 nucleotides: TGTGCCAGCAGCTTAGGCGCAGGGGGTTTTTATGACTATGGCTACACCTTC. As protein: CASSLGAGGFYDYGYTF.

V and J are TRBV20-1 and TRBJ2-4; unclear D gene. The last part of the DNA fits TRBJ2-5 better; the J call may be wrong. The CDR3 consists of 16 residues. CDR1 and CDR2 from the germline V gene are DFQATT and SNEGSKA (reference sequence). CDR3 loop: CSARVGEQPWLETQYF. CDR3 coding DNA: TGCAGTGCTAGAGTCGGAGAACAACCGTGGTTAGAGACCCAGTACTTC.

Note on this clonotype: Given a much more abundant clone one base away, this may be a read error. V is TRBV7-2 and J is TRBJ1-5; D ambiguous. CDR1 is SGHTA and CDR2 is FQGNSA in the germline V gene. This CDR3 has 12 residues. The CDR3 DNA reads TGTGCCGGCAGCTTATCTGATCAGCCCCAGCATTTT. This gives the protein CAGSLSDQPQHF.

The rearrangement links TRBV9 to TRBJ1-5, with 8 bases that match TRBD1. The CDR3 sequence is 15 residues long. Germline CDR1 is SGDLS and CDR2 is YYNGEE. J was trimmed by 5 bases and V by 4 bases; bases with no gene match: 8. The CDR3 nucleotides are TGTGCCAGCAGCAGAGACACAGGGGGGTATCAGCCCCAGCATTTT. It is translated as CASSRDTGGYQPQHF.

This clonotype has only a few counts. This rearrangement joins TRBV6-1 to TRBJ2-1; no clear D gene. V gave up 7 bases and J gave up 0 bases, with 10 bases separating them. Looked up from germline, CDR1 is MNHNS and CDR2 is SASEGT. The CDR3 sequence is 14 residues long. CDR3 region: CASILYVSYNEQFF. The CDR3 coding sequence is TGTGCCAGCATCCTATACGTCTCCTACAATGAGCAGTTCTTC.

V is TRBV15 and J is TRBJ2-5; D perhaps matches TRBD2 (5 bases). Per germline, CDR1 LNHNV and CDR2 YYDKDF (reference sequence). V was shortened by 0 bases and J by 1 base, with 12 bases between the two germline ends. This CDR3 has 16 residues. CDR3 loop: CATSRDRRVLQETQYF. CDR3 nucleotide sequence: TGTGCCACCAGCAGAGATCGGCGGGTACTCCAAGAGACCCAGTACTTC. Together with reference TRBV15 and TRBJ2-5, the CDR3 gives the full variable domain: DAMVIQNPRYQVTQFGKPVTLSCSQTLNHNVMYWYQQKSSQAPKLLFHYYDKDFNNEADTPDNFQSRRPNTSFCFLDIRSPGLGDTAMYLCATSRDRRVLQETQYFGPGTRLLVL.

V gene TRBV20-1 combines with J gene TRBJ1-6; no firm D call. The V gene lost 3 bases and the J gene lost 9 bases, with 21 bases spanning the gap. The germline CDR1 and CDR2 sequences are DFQATT and SNEGSKA (reference sequence). This CDR3 has 16 amino acids. The CDR3 DNA reads as TGCAGTGCTAGCCGCCTGACCGGCTACAGTGGTTCACCCCTCCACTTT. This codes for CSASRLTGYSGSPLHF.

The V and J genes are TRBV20-1 and TRBJ2-1; TRBD1 matches 8 bases. This CDR3 is built from 14 residues. CDR1 and CDR2 (germline): DFQATT, SNEGSKA (reference sequence). After removal of 4 bases from V and 3 bases from J, the junction contained 5 bases not matched to a gene. The CDR3, as DNA: TGCAGTGCTATCACAGGGGGTAACTACAATGAGCAGTTCTTC. This translates into CSAITGGNYNEQFF.

There are a few counts of this clonotype. The chain has TRBV29-1 and TRBJ2-1, with D unclear. From germline, CDR1 is SQVTM and CDR2 ANQGSEA. This CDR3 comprises 13 residues. Trimming removed 0 bases from V and 6 bases from J, with 9 bases in between. The CDR3 nucleotides are TGCAGCGTTGAAGATCTGACATCCAATGAGCAGTTCTTC. Residues: CSVEDLTSNEQFF.

The chain joins TRBV29-1 to TRBJ1-2; 9 bases align to TRBD1. The CDR3 sequence is 13 residues long. The germline CDR1 and CDR2 sequences are SQVTM and ANQGSEA. Unmatched junction bases numbered 7, after V lost 6 bases and J lost 5 bases. CDR3 nucleotides: TGCAGCGTCCGGGACAGGGATGGATATGGCTACACCTTC. As protein: CSVRDRDGYGYTF.